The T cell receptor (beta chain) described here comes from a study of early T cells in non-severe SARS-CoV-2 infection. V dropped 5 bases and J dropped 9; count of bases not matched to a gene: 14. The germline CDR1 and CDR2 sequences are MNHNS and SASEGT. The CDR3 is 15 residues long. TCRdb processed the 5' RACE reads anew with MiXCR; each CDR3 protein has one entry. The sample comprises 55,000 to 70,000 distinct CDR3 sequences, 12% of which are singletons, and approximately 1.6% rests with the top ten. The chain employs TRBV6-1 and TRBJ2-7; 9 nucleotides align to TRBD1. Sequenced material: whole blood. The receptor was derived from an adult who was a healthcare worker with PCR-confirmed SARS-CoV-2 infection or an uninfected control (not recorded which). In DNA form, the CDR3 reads TGTGCCAGCAGTTTCGGGACAGGGCTTAATTTTGGGCAGTACTTC. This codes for CASSFGTGLNFGQYF.